Here is one T cell receptor beta chain with its context. This specimen comes from a study of cytomegalovirus exposure and HLA in healthy donors. The CDR3 spans 14 residues. V dropped 5 bases and J dropped 5 bases, with 12 bases sitting between them. Looked up from germline, CDR1 is SNHLY and CDR2 is FYNNEI. The PCR used 60 Vbeta and 13 Jbeta primers. Method: immunoSEQ multiplex PCR; TCRdb's copy keeps in-frame clones and lacks some. The data show around 76,000 clones, with around 78% seen just once and approximately 1.5% held by the top ten. The receptor was derived from a man in his forties in good health and CMV-seronegative. Sequencing was carried out using PBMCs. This chain connects TRBV2 to TRBJ2-2; tentative D call: TRBD2 (5 bases). The CDR3 coding sequence is TGTGCCAGCAGTCGGCTAGCTTATACCGGGGAGCTGTTTTTT. Protein product: CASSRLAYTGELFF.